What follows are 26 T cell receptor beta chains derived from one specimen sequenced in a study of blood T cell repertoires in COVID-19. The data were produced by immunoSEQ multiplex PCR, yet TCRdb's version contains in-frame clones alone and is incomplete. The table lists fewer than 500,000 clones, about nine tenths of them singletons. Input material: peripheral blood. The receptors shown here come from a woman aged 25 to 39 with active or convalescent COVID-19.

The chain is built from TRBV9 and TRBJ2-2; D might be TRBD1 (5 bases). V lost 4 bases and J 3 bases, leaving 13 bases between the germline ends. From germline, CDR1 is SGDLS and CDR2 YYNGEE. This CDR3 is built from 15 residues. Here the CDR3 DNA reads TGTGCCAGCAGCCTCGGTGGGGCAGACACCGGGGAGCTGTTTTTT. Translating gives CASSLGGADTGELFF. Full variable domain (rest looked up from reference TRBV9 and TRBJ2-2): DSGVTQTPKHLITATGQRVTLRCSPRSGDLSVYWYQQSLDQGLQFLIQYYNGEERAKGNILERFSAQQFPDLHSELNLSSLELGDSALYFCASSLGGADTGELFFGEGSRLTVL.

The chain recombines TRBV5-1 with TRBJ2-2; the D gene is possibly TRBD1 (6 bases). The CDR3 has 13 amino acids. Germline V gives CDR1 SGHRS, CDR2 YFSETQ. V lost 2 bases and J 10 bases, leaving 12 bases between the germline ends. Written as DNA, the CDR3 is TGCGCCAGCAGCTTACCAGGGGCTGCGGAGCTGTTTTTT. Its protein product is CASSLPGAAELFF.

V usage is TRBV7-9 and J usage is TRBJ2-2; possibly TRBD2 for D (5 bases). V shed 3 bases and J shed 5 bases, with 13 bases lying between them. Looked up from germline, CDR1 is SEHNR and CDR2 is FQNEAQ (reference sequence). The CDR3 spans 15 residues. CDR3: CASSFTRLLTGELFF. CDR3 DNA sequence: TGTGCCAGCAGCTTTACCCGACTACTAACCGGGGAGCTGTTTTTT.

V is TRBV10-1 and J is TRBJ2-7, with 7 bases aligning to TRBD1. The CDR3 has 13 residues. The germline CDR1 and CDR2 sequences are WNHNN and SYGVQD (reference sequence). The junction had 6 bases not matched to a gene; V was cut back by 4 bases and J by 6 bases. CDR3 amino acids: CASSAGTVLEQYF. DNA for the CDR3: TGCGCCAGCAGTGCCGGGACAGTTCTCGAGCAGTACTTC.

V is TRBV5-1 and J is TRBJ1-3, with 7 nucleotides matching TRBD1. CDR1 and CDR2 from the germline V gene are SGHRS and YFSETQ. V lost 4 bases to trimming and J lost 2 bases; unmatched junction nucleotides: 15. The CDR3 length is 18 residues. In DNA form, the CDR3 reads TGCGCCAGCAGCCCCTATGGGGGACAGAGTCTCGCTGGAAACACCATATATTTT. As protein: CASSPYGGQSLAGNTIYF.

The rearrangement joins TRBV4-2 to TRBJ1-1, with D possibly being TRBD1 (5 bases). This CDR3 region has 14 residues. V dropped 0 bases and J dropped 1 base, with 6 bases sitting between them. Germline CDR1 LGHNA, CDR2 YNFKEQ. Here the CDR3 reads CASSQDTGNTEAFF. CDR3 bases: TGTGCCAGCAGCCAAGATACAGGGAACACTGAAGCTTTCTTT.

The chain uses TRBV3-1 (or the pseudogene TRBV3-2) and TRBJ2-7; D unclear. V lost 8 bases, J lost 3 bases, and 5 bases lay in between. CDR3 length: 10 amino acids. CDR1 is LGHDT and CDR2 is YNNKEL in the germline V gene (reference sequence). CDR3: CASGDYEQYF. CDR3 nucleotide sequence: TGTGCCAGCGGAGACTACGAGCAGTACTTC.

The genes are TRBV5-6 and TRBJ1-2; 10 bases align to TRBD1. This CDR3 is 12 amino acids long. Germline-derived CDR1 and CDR2 are SGHDT and YYEEEE. V shed 0 bases, J shed 12 bases, and the junction held 2 bases outside the gene matches. The CDR3 region has the DNA TGTGCCAGCAGCTTGGGGGACAGGGGCCACACCTTC. Translating gives CASSLGDRGHTF.

The chain links TRBV10-3 to TRBJ1-1, with unresolved D. V gave up 4 bases and J gave up 8 bases, with 11 bases separating them. This CDR3 contains 12 residues. The germline CDR1 and CDR2 sequences are ENHRY and SYGVKD. CDR3 region: CAISGWANEAFF. CDR3 sequence (DNA): TGTGCCATCAGTGGGTGGGCGAACGAAGCTTTCTTT.

This clone appeared once. As DNA, the CDR3 is TGTGCCAGCAGTCCCGGGACAGGGAGCTACGAGCAGTACTTC. The encoded protein is CASSPGTGSYEQYF. V gene TRBV28 combines with J gene TRBJ2-7; TRBD1 matches at 9 bases. This CDR3 has 14 amino acids. V trimming: 5 bases; J trimming: 3 bases; junction bases outside the gene matches: 5. Germline V CDR1 and CDR2: MDHEN, SYDVKM.

V is TRBV29-1 and J is TRBJ2-7, with 10 bases lining up with TRBD2. CDR1 and CDR2 (germline): SQVTM, ANQGSEA. After removal of 1 base from V and 0 bases from J, the junction contained 3 bases not matched to a gene. This CDR3 has 15 amino acids. In DNA form, the CDR3 reads TGCAGCGTTGAAGGGACTAGCGGTAGCTCCTACGAGCAGTACTTC. Translated, it gives CSVEGTSGSSYEQYF.

The chain carries TRBV21-1 and TRBJ1-5. TRBV21-1 is assigned pseudogene status. CDR3 size: 17 residues. CDR3 loop: CASSKALGGRDNQPQHF. The CDR3 region has the DNA TGTGCCAGCAGCAAAGCTCTCGGAGGTCGGGACAATCAGCCCCAGCATTTT.

The rearrangement uses TRBV7-9 and TRBJ2-7, with D maybe TRBD2 (5 bases). In germline, CDR1 is SEHNR, CDR2 FQNEAQ (reference sequence). This CDR3 has 12 residues. The V gene lost 5 bases and the J gene lost 2 bases, with 7 bases spanning the gap. The CDR3: CASSKGAYEQYF. The DNA of the CDR3 is TGTGCCAGCAGCAAGGGAGCCTACGAGCAGTACTTC.

The V and J genes are TRBV7-9 and TRBJ2-5; the match to TRBD2 covers 7 bases. V was pared by 5 bases and J by 4 bases, with 22 bases of the junction left unmatched. CDR3 size: 19 residues. CDR1 is SEHNR and CDR2 is FQNEAQ in the germline V gene (reference sequence). The CDR3 sequence is CASSKLSSGPGLPRETQYF. The DNA of the CDR3 is TGTGCCAGCAGCAAATTGTCTAGCGGCCCGGGGTTACCACGAGAGACCCAGTACTTC.

This clone has a single count. This sequence joins TRBV11-1 and TRBJ2-3, with 12 bases matching TRBD2. CDR1 is SGHAT, CDR2 FQDESV, per germline (reference sequence). The CDR3 sequence is 16 residues long. V lost 3 bases, J lost 2 bases, and 3 bases stayed unmatched. The CDR3, as DNA: TGTGCCAGCAGCTTGACTAGCGGGGGCGACACAGATACGCAGTATTTT. It yields the protein CASSLTSGGDTDTQYF.

The V call is TRBV19, the J call TRBJ1-2; tentative D call: TRBD1 (5 bases). The CDR3 sequence is 11 residues long. Deletions cut 11 bases from V and 6 bases from J, with 13 bases between. The germline V gene has CDR1 LNHDA and CDR2 SQIVND (reference sequence). CDR3 loop: CAGRGEHGYTF. The CDR3 nucleotides read TGTGCCGGCCGGGGGGAGCATGGCTACACCTTC.

This sequence joins TRBV6-5 and TRBJ1-4; D is unclear. CDR3 length: 13 residues. Germline V gives CDR1 MNHEY, CDR2 SVGAGI. V lost 4 bases, J lost 13 bases, and 16 bases lay in between. In DNA form, the CDR3 reads TGTGCCAGCAGTTCAGGACTCGGAATGAGACTGTTTTTT. Protein sequence: CASSSGLGMRLFF.

The rearrangement uses TRBV2 and TRBJ1-2; D may be TRBD1 (5 bases). The length of the CDR3 is 12 residues. Looked up from germline, CDR1 is SNHLY and CDR2 is FYNNEI. Trimming pared 8 bases from V and 2 bases from J, leaving 9 bases between. CDR3 loop: CASPDSNYGYTF. CDR3 coding DNA: TGTGCCAGCCCAGACAGCAACTATGGCTACACCTTC.

V usage is TRBV6-2 or TRBV6-3 and J usage is TRBJ1-1; no definite D call. Germline CDR1 MNHEY, CDR2 SVGEGT. The CDR3 length is 14 residues. The ends were cut back, 2 bases at V and 6 bases at J, with 13 bases in the middle. CDR3 amino acids: CASSYGPLGAEAFF. The CDR3 DNA is TGTGCCAGCAGTTACGGGCCTCTGGGCGCTGAAGCTTTCTTT.

The CDR3 here is CATRDTNNSPLHF. CDR3 nucleotides: TGCGCCACCCGGGACACCAATAATTCACCCCTCCACTTT. V and J are TRBV10-2 and TRBJ1-6, with D possibly matching TRBD1 (6 bases). CDR3 length equals 13 residues. V was pared by 10 bases and J by 5 bases, with 12 bases between. The germline CDR1 and CDR2 sequences are WSHSY and SAAADI.

The rearrangement uses TRBV27 and TRBJ1-2; possibly TRBD1 for D (6 bases). This CDR3 has 15 residues. Trimming cost V 3 bases and J 4 bases, with 15 bases left between them. CDR1 and CDR2 from the germline V gene are MNHEY and SMNVEV (reference sequence). DNA for the CDR3: TGTGCCAGCAGTTTCGGGGGCGGGAGCCGCTATGGCTACACCTTC. Protein sequence: CASSFGGGSRYGYTF.

The chain uses TRBV4-1 and TRBJ1-6, with D maybe TRBD1 (6 bases). CDR1 and CDR2 from the germline V gene are MGHRA and YSYEKL. V lost 4 bases and J 10 bases, leaving 17 bases between the germline ends. The CDR3 length is 15 residues. The CDR3 reads CASSLRDSGGSPLHF. The CDR3 nucleotides are TGCGCCAGCAGCCTCCGGGACTCGGGGGGCTCACCCCTCCACTTT.

The chain uses TRBV19 and TRBJ2-7; D ambiguous. V lost 0 bases and J lost 6, with 15 bases in between. The CDR3 length is 15 residues. The germline V gene encodes CDR1 LNHDA and CDR2 SQIVND (reference sequence). As DNA, the CDR3 is TGTGCCAGTAGTATAGAGGTGGGTTCAGGCCTCGAGCAGTACTTC. Translation: CASSIEVGSGLEQYF.

The V gene is TRBV27, the J gene TRBJ2-4, with TRBD2 matching over 10 bases. Per the germline V gene, CDR1 is MNHEY and CDR2 is SMNVEV (reference sequence). V was clipped by 5 bases and J by 0 bases; unmatched bases: 22. The CDR3 spans 22 residues. The CDR3 loop reads CASSQDPPSLAGIKLAKNIQYF. CDR3 nucleotide sequence: TGTGCCAGCAGTCAAGACCCGCCCTCACTAGCGGGAATTAAACTAGCCAAAAACATTCAGTACTTC.

This sequence joins TRBV6-2 or TRBV6-3 and TRBJ2-7, with a weak D call TRBD2 (6 bases). There are 13 residues in the CDR3. The germline CDR1 and CDR2 sequences are MNHEY and SVGEGT. V lost 5 bases and J 2 bases, leaving 10 bases between the germline ends. In nucleotides, the CDR3 is TGTGCCAGCAGTCGATCGGGGGCCTACGAGCAGTACTTC. It yields the protein CASSRSGAYEQYF.

The CDR3 spells CASSIVPGGTYEQYF. The CDR3 DNA follows: TGTGCCAGTAGTATAGTTCCGGGAGGTACCTACGAGCAGTACTTC. The J gene is TRBJ2-7, the V gene TRBV19; 7 positions agree with TRBD2. In germline, CDR1 is LNHDA, CDR2 SQIVND (reference sequence). The junction had 5 bases not matched to a gene; V was cut back by 1 base and J by 2 bases. This CDR3 has 15 amino acids.